The 19 T cell receptor beta chains given below trace back to one sample, sequenced in a study of shared clonotypes between healthy human individuals. Measured with immunoSEQ multiplex PCR; TCRdb has only the in-frame clones, and not every one. The table has approximately 1,000,000 clones, around three quarters seen once. Sequencing was done on a sample of memory CD4+ T cells from PBMCs. Subset: CD45RA-negative fraction. These receptors all stem from a man between 18 and 35 years old in good health. Some clones in this sample may be carry-over from other donors' samples.

Only one count was recorded for this clone. This chain links TRBV6-1 with TRBJ1-2; 9 bases agree with TRBD1. CDR3 length equals 15 residues. V shed 7 bases and J 4 bases; nucleotides not matched to a gene: 10. Germline lookup yields CDR1 MNHNS and CDR2 SASEGT. The CDR3 region has the DNA TGTGCCAGCATTAAACCGGGACAGGGAACCTATGGCTACACCTTC. It yields the protein CASIKPGQGTYGYTF.

V and J are TRBV13 and TRBJ2-3, with D maybe TRBD2 (5 bases). CDR3 length: 18 amino acids. Deletions cut 2 bases from V and 0 bases from J, with 18 bases between. CDR1 and CDR2 (germline): PRHDT, FYEKMQ (reference sequence). The CDR3 bases are TGTGCCAGCAGCTTATCGCGGGTGCGGACTCCTAGCACAGATACGCAGTATTTT. This gives the protein CASSLSRVRTPSTDTQYF.

The chain recombines TRBV6-5 with TRBJ1-1, with a tentative D call TRBD1 (6 bases). CDR1 and CDR2 (germline): MNHEY, SVGAGI. The V end lost 8 bases, the J end lost 0 bases, and 10 bases lay between the germline ends. This CDR3 comprises 13 residues. The CDR3 region is CASRGGLNTEAFF. The CDR3, as DNA: TGTGCCAGCCGAGGGGGGTTGAACACTGAAGCTTTCTTT.

The rearrangement uses TRBV5-1 and TRBJ1-2; D is undetermined. This CDR3 spans 14 amino acids. With 3 bases removed from V and 4 bases from J, the gap between germline ends came to 13 bases. CDR1 is SGHRS and CDR2 is YFSETQ in the germline V gene. The CDR3 protein is CASSYTFDSYGYTF. The CDR3 nucleotides read TGCGCCAGCAGCTATACATTCGACTCCTATGGCTACACCTTC.

The rearrangement joins TRBV7-9 to TRBJ1-5, with 8 bases matching TRBD1. Germline V CDR1 and CDR2: SEHNR, FQNEAQ (reference sequence). V dropped 1 base and J dropped 5; count of bases not matched to a gene: 7. The CDR3 totals 16 residues. In DNA, the CDR3 is TGTGCCAGCAGCTTAGGTTCGAACAGGGGGGATCAGCCCCAGCATTTT. Protein product: CASSLGSNRGDQPQHF. The full variable domain, rest sourced from reference TRBV7-9 and TRBJ1-5, is DTGVSQNPRHKITKRGQNVTFRCDPISEHNRLYWYRQTLGQGPEFLTYFQNEAQLEKSRLLSDRFSAERPKGSFSTLEIQRTEQGDSAMYLCASSLGSNRGDQPQHFGDGTRLSIL.

Here the CDR3 reads CASSFRTSGRASTKNIQYF. CDR3 in DNA: TGTGCCAGCAGCTTCCGGACTAGCGGGAGGGCCTCGACCAAAAACATTCAGTACTTC. V usage is TRBV5-6 and J usage is TRBJ2-4; 15 nucleotides align to TRBD2. J gave up 2 bases and V 2 bases, and 8 bases lay outside the gene matches. This CDR3 comprises 19 residues. The germline V gene encodes CDR1 SGHDT and CDR2 YYEEEE.

The chain combines TRBV9 with TRBJ2-5; D is unclear. The V and J ends lost 5 bases and 2 bases respectively, with 19 bases between them. The CDR3 consists of 16 residues. CDR1 and CDR2 (germline): SGDLS, YYNGEE. CDR3 residues: CASSLSPLGSQETQYF. DNA of the CDR3: TGTGCCAGCAGTCTTTCCCCGTTGGGCAGTCAAGAGACCCAGTACTTC. The complete variable domain, with remaining parts taken from reference TRBV9 and TRBJ2-5, reads DSGVTQTPKHLITATGQRVTLRCSPRSGDLSVYWYQQSLDQGLQFLIQYYNGEERAKGNILERFSAQQFPDLHSELNLSSLELGDSALYFCASSLSPLGSQETQYFGPGTRLLVL.

J is TRBJ2-7 and V is TRBV4-1; D tentatively reads TRBD1 or TRBD2 (5 bases each). Germline CDR1 is MGHRA and CDR2 is YSYEKL. The V end lost 0 bases, the J end lost 2 bases, and 8 bases lay between the germline ends. The CDR3 is 14 residues long. The CDR3 sequence: CASSQDLGAYEQYF. The CDR3 DNA follows: TGCGCCAGCAGCCAAGATTTGGGGGCCTACGAGCAGTACTTC.

V usage is TRBV10-3 and J usage is TRBJ2-3; 11 bases align to TRBD2. V lost 4 bases and J lost 4; bases outside the gene matches: 1. This CDR3 has 14 residues. The germline CDR1 and CDR2 sequences are ENHRY and SYGVKD. CDR3 DNA: TGTGCCATCAGTGGGACTAGCGGGCCAGATACGCAGTATTTT. It specifies CAISGTSGPDTQYF.

This clone was counted a single time. The chain recombines TRBV9 with TRBJ2-2, with D hard to call. Trimming cost V 2 bases and J 8 bases, with 16 bases left between them. CDR3 size: 15 residues. Germline V gene sequence: CDR1 SGDLS, CDR2 YYNGEE. This chain's CDR3 is CASSVGPPGYGELFF. The CDR3 DNA reads TGTGCCAGCAGCGTTGGACCTCCGGGTTATGGGGAGCTGTTTTTT.

The gene calls are TRBV19 and TRBJ2-7; 11 bases line up with TRBD1. CDR3 size: 16 residues. Per the germline V gene, CDR1 is LNHDA and CDR2 is SQIVND (reference sequence). With V trimmed by 9 bases and J by 3 bases, 13 bases remained unmatched. This CDR3 reads CASTSRGTGGLYEQYF. CDR3 in DNA: TGTGCCAGCACATCTCGAGGGACAGGGGGGCTCTACGAGCAGTACTTC.

The chain carries TRBV27 and TRBJ2-7; 10 nucleotides align to TRBD2. The length of the CDR3 is 18 residues. Germline CDR1 reads MNHEY; CDR2 reads SMNVEV (reference sequence). V was pared by 3 bases and J by 5 bases, with 16 bases of the junction left unmatched. In DNA, the CDR3 is TGTGCCAGCAGTTTCCGTAAAAAACAGGGGACTAGCGTACACGAGCAGTACTTC. Its protein is CASSFRKKQGTSVHEQYF.

V gene TRBV7-2 combines with J gene TRBJ2-7; D may correspond to TRBD1 or TRBD2 (5 bases each). The germline V gene has CDR1 SGHTA and CDR2 FQGNSA. This CDR3 has 13 residues. The V gene lost 0 bases and the J gene lost 6 bases, with 9 bases spanning the gap. CDR3: CASSLAGAREQYF. CDR3 in DNA: TGTGCCAGCAGCTTAGCCGGGGCTCGCGAGCAGTACTTC.

The chain links TRBV27 to TRBJ2-3, with 9 nucleotides matching TRBD2. This CDR3 is 18 amino acids long. V lost 2 bases and J lost 2; bases outside the gene matches: 11. Germline V gives CDR1 MNHEY, CDR2 SMNVEV (reference sequence). The CDR3: CASSLRREGRVSTDTQYF. CDR3 in DNA: TGTGCCAGCAGTTTACGGCGGGAGGGCCGAGTCTCCACAGATACGCAGTATTTT.

The V and J genes are TRBV7-2 and TRBJ1-5, with unresolved D. CDR3 size: 13 residues. The V and J ends lost 4 bases and 3 bases respectively, with 7 bases between them. Germline CDR1 reads SGHTA; CDR2 reads FQGNSA. Here the CDR3 reads CASSWTDNQPQHF. CDR3 nucleotides: TGTGCCAGCAGCTGGACGGACAATCAGCCCCAGCATTTT. Full variable domain (outside the CDR3, taken from reference TRBV7-2 and TRBJ1-5): GAGVSQSPSNKVTEKGKDVELRCDPISGHTALYWYRQSLGQGLEFLIYFQGNSAPDKSGLPSDRFSAERTGGSVSTLTIQRTQQEDSAVYLCASSWTDNQPQHFGDGTRLSIL.

The chain has TRBV19 and TRBJ1-1, with D perhaps matching TRBD1 (6 bases). V shed 5 bases and J shed 5 bases, with 12 bases lying between them. The CDR3 has 13 amino acids. Germline CDR1 is LNHDA and CDR2 is SQIVND (reference sequence). CDR3 coding DNA: TGTGCCAGTAGTGGGCAGGGGAAGACTGAAGCTTTCTTT. It yields the protein CASSGQGKTEAFF.

This clone was observed a handful of times. CDR3 nucleotide sequence: TGTGCCAGCAGCCCTCAACAGCTGTGGGGCACAGATACGCAGTATTTT. Protein sequence: CASSPQQLWGTDTQYF. This chain connects TRBV7-9 to TRBJ2-3; D is unresolved. The length of the CDR3 is 16 residues. V lost 5 bases, J lost 1 base, and 16 bases lay in between. CDR1 is SEHNR and CDR2 is FQNEAQ in the germline V gene (reference sequence).

The rearrangement links TRBV19 to TRBJ2-5; the D gene could be TRBD1 or TRBD2 (7 bases each). Germline values: CDR1 LNHDA, CDR2 SQIVND (reference sequence). Trimming removed 7 bases from V and 5 bases from J, with 20 bases in between. The CDR3 has 15 residues. The CDR3 region has the DNA TGTGCCAGTACCACCGGGGGGACAGAGTCGGAGACCCAGTACTTC. It encodes CASTTGGTESETQYF. Full variable domain (outside the CDR3, taken from reference TRBV19 and TRBJ2-5): DGGITQSPKYLFRKEGQNVTLSCEQNLNHDAMYWYRQDPGQGLRLIYYSQIVNDFQKGDIAEGYSVSREKKESFPLTVTSAQKNPTAFYLCASTTGGTESETQYFGPGTRLLVL.

The rearrangement joins TRBV2 to TRBJ1-1; possibly TRBD1 for D (5 bases). Germline V lookup: CDR1 SNHLY, CDR2 FYNNEI. V was trimmed by 1 base and J by 11 bases, leaving 14 bases between them. The CDR3 covers 13 residues. The CDR3 nucleotides read TGTGCCAGCAGTGAAGAGACAGCGGGGGGGGCTTTCTTT. As protein: CASSEETAGGAFF.